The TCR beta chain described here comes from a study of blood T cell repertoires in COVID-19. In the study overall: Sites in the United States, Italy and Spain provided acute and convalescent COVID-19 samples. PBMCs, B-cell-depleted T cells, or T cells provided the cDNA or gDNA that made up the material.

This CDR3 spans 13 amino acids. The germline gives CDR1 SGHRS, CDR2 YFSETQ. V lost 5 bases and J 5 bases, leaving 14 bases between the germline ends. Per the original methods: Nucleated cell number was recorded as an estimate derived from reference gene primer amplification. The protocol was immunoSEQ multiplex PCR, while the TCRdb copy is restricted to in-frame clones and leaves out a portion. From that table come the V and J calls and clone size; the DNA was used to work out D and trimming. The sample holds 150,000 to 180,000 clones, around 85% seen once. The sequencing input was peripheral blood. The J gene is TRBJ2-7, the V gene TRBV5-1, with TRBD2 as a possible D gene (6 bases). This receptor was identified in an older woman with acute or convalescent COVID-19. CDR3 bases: TGCGCCAGCAGGGAGGGCCAAAACGACGAGCAGTACTTC. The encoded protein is CASREGQNDEQYF.